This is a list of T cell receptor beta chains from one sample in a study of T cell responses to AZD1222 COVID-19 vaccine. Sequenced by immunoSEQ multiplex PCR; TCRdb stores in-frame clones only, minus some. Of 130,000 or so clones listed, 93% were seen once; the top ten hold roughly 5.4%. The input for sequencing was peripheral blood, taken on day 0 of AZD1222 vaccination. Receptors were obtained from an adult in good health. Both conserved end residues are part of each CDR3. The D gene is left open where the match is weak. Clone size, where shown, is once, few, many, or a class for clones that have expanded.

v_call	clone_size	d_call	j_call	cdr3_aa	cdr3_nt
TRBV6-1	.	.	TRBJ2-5	CASSTGGAGTQYF	TGTGCCTCCTCCACTGGAGGAGCGGGGACCCAGTACTTC
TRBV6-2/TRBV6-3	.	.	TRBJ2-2	CASSYSHLRGPNTGELFF	TGTGCCAGCAGTTACTCCCACCTAAGGGGCCCGAACACCGGGGAGCTGTTTTTT
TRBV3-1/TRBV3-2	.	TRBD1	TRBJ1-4	CASSQDRTGLKEKLFF	TGTGCCAGCAGCCAAGACCGGACAGGCCTTAAGGAAAAACTGTTTTTT
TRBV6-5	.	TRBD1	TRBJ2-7	CASSTGVLEQYF	TGTGCCAGCAGCACAGGGGTCCTGGAGCAGTACTTC
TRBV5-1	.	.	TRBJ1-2	CASSLDSGGSNYGYTF	TGCGCCAGCAGCTTGGATTCGGGCGGATCTAACTATGGCTACACCTTC
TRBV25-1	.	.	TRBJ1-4	CASKASRRTNEKLFF	TGTGCCAGCAAGGCCTCTCGGCGGACTAATGAAAAACTGTTTTTT
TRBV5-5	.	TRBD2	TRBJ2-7	CASSLEGSGSSYEQYF	TGTGCCAGCAGCTTGGAGGGCAGCGGGAGCTCCTACGAGCAGTACTTC
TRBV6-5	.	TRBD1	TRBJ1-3	CASRSGTVSGNTIYF	TGTGCCAGCAGGTCCGGGACAGTCTCTGGAAACACCATATATTTT
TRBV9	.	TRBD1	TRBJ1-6	CASSDRGSYNSPLHF	TGTGCCAGCAGCGACAGGGGTTCCTATAATTCACCCCTCCACTTT
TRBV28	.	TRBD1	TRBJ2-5	CASSTGGFQSMETQYF	TGTGCCAGCAGTACAGGGGGCTTCCAGAGTATGGAGACCCAGTACTTC
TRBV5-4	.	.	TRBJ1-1	CASSYPGDTEAFF	TGTGCCAGCAGCTACCCAGGGGACACTGAAGCTTTCTTT
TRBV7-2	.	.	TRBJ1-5	CASSLVPGPYQPQHF	TGTGCCAGCAGCTTAGTCCCGGGTCCCTATCAGCCCCAGCATTTT
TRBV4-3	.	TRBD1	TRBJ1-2	CASSSDRGRGYTF	TGCGCCAGCAGCTCCGACAGGGGCCGCGGCTACACCTTC
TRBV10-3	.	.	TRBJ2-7	CAISREYEQYF	TGTGCCATCAGTCGCGAATACGAGCAGTACTTC
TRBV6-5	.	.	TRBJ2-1	CASSYSSSFGQFF	TGTGCCAGCAGTTACTCCTCTAGTTTCGGGCAGTTCTTC
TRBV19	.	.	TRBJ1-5	CASSMWHNQPQHF	TGTGCCAGTAGTATGTGGCACAATCAGCCCCAGCATTTT
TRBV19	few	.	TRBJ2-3	CASSISVASTDTQYF	TGTGCCAGTAGTATATCCGTCGCTAGCACAGATACGCAGTATTTT
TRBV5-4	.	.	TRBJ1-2	CASLLRPGDFRGYTF	TGTGCCAGCCTGCTTAGACCAGGGGATTTTCGTGGCTACACCTTC
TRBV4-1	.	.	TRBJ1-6	CASSQSGAGRLNSPLHF	TGCGCCAGCAGCCAATCCGGGGCCGGCAGGCTTAATTCACCCCTCCACTTT
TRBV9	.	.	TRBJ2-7	CASSIQTAGPYEQYF	TGTGCCAGCAGCATCCAGACAGCGGGTCCCTACGAGCAGTACTTC
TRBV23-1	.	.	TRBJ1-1	CASSSDRNTEAFF	TGCGCCAGCAGCTCGGACAGGAACACTGAAGCTTTCTTT
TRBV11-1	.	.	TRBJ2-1	CASSLDLAVGQFF	TGTGCCAGCAGCTTAGACCTTGCGGTGGGGCAGTTCTTC
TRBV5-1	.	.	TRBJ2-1	CASREDYLSSYNEQFF	TGCGCCAGCAGGGAGGACTACTTGAGCTCCTACAATGAGCAGTTCTTC
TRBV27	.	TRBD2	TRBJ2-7	CASRLHGGKTYEQYF	TGTGCCAGCAGGTTACACGGGGGGAAGACCTACGAGCAGTACTTC
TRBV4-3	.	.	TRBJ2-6	CASSQVKSSGANVLTF	TGCGCCAGCAGCCAAGTTAAGAGCTCTGGGGCCAACGTCCTGACTTTC
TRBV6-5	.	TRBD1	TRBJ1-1	CASSSRGDTEAFF	TGTGCCAGCAGTTCCAGGGGGGACACTGAAGCTTTCTTT
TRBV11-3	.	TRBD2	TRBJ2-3	CASSIRTSGFYTDTQYF	TGTGCCAGCAGCATCCGGACTAGCGGTTTTTACACAGATACGCAGTATTTT
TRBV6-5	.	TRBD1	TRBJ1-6	CASSYRTGNNSPLHF	TGTGCCAGCAGTTACCGGACAGGGAATAATTCACCCCTCCACTTT
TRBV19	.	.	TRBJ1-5	CASSIAGDLSNQPQHF	TGTGCCAGTAGTATTGCGGGAGACCTTAGCAATCAGCCCCAGCATTTT
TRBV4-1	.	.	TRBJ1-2	CASSLKPLGTPSALAYGYTF	TGCGCCAGCAGCCTCAAACCTCTTGGGACTCCGTCGGCCTTAGCCTATGGCTACACCTTC
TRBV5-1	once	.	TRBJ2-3	CASRAEPSSTDTQYF	TGCGCCAGCAGGGCGGAGCCGTCCAGCACAGATACGCAGTATTTT
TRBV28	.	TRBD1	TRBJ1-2	CASRKTGSDGYTF	TGTGCCAGCAGAAAGACAGGGAGTGATGGCTACACCTTC
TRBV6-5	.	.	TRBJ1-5	CASTQGRGQPQHF	TGTGCCAGCACTCAGGGTCGGGGTCAGCCCCAGCATTTT
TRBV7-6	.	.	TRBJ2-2	CASSFFTAGTGELFF	TGTGCCAGCAGCTTTTTTACAGCCGGCACCGGGGAGCTGTTTTTT
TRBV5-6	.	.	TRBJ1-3	CASSLAQTLPTIYF	TGTGCCAGCAGCTTGGCACAGACCTTACCCACCATATATTTT
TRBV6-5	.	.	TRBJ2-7	CASSYLGGLSHEQYF	TGTGCCAGCAGTTACTTAGGCGGTCTATCCCACGAGCAGTACTTC
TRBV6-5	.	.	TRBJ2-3	CASSKTPNTQYF	TGTGCCAGCAGTAAGACACCTAATACGCAGTATTTT
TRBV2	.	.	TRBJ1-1	CASSIPNRTEAFF	TGTGCCAGCAGTATTCCAAATAGGACTGAAGCTTTCTTT
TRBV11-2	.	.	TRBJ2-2	CASSLDRAVTGELFF	TGTGCCAGCAGCTTAGATCGGGCCGTCACCGGGGAGCTGTTTTTT
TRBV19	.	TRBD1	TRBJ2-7	CASSGRTGAEQYF	TGTGCCAGTAGTGGACGGACAGGGGCTGAGCAGTACTTC
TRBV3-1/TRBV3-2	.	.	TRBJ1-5	CASSPGATSSSQPQHF	TGTGCCAGCAGCCCCGGGGCAACCTCTAGCTCTCAGCCCCAGCATTTT
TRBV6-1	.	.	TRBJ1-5	CASSDRGQARGVNQPQHF	TGTGCCAGCAGTGACCGGGGCCAGGCCAGGGGTGTTAATCAGCCCCAGCATTTT
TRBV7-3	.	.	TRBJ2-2	CASSPGRGELFF	TGTGCCAGCAGCCCGGGACGGGGGGAGCTGTTTTTT
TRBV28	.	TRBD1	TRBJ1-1	CATGGNTEAFF	TGTGCCACAGGGGGGAACACTGAAGCTTTCTTT
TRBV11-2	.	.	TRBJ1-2	CASSARPENYGYTF	TGTGCCAGCAGCGCCCGACCTGAAAACTACGGCTACACCTTC
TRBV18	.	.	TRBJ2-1	CASSPPVYTDNEQFF	TGTGCCAGCTCACCACCGGTATACACCGACAATGAGCAGTTCTTC